These 15 T cell receptor beta chains originate from one sample sequenced in a study of shared clonotypes between healthy human individuals. Measured with immunoSEQ multiplex PCR; TCRdb has only the in-frame clones, and not every one. Found here are approximately 440,000 clones, approximately 71% of them singletons; the top ten hold about 12%. Specimen: PBMCs. Receptors originate from a woman between 40 and 50 years old in good health. Some clones in this sample may be carry-over from other donors' samples.

As DNA, the CDR3 is TGTGCCACCCGGACTATGACCGATAATGAGCAGTTCTTC. Its protein is CATRTMTDNEQFF. The chain uses TRBV10-3 and TRBJ2-1, with D perhaps matching TRBD2 (6 bases). Germline V gene lookup returns CDR1 ENHRY and CDR2 SYGVKD. The CDR3 length is 13 residues. V was trimmed by 10 bases and J by 7 bases, leaving 17 bases between them.

The chain couples TRBV11-2 to TRBJ2-5; the match to TRBD1 covers 8 bases. Germline loops: CDR1 SGHAT, CDR2 FQNNGV. V shed 2 bases and J 5 bases; nucleotides not matched to a gene: 7. This CDR3 region has 15 residues. The CDR3 sequence: CASSLNPGGEETQYF. The CDR3 DNA reads as TGTGCCAGCAGCTTAAATCCAGGGGGCGAGGAGACCCAGTACTTC.

This clone was seen ten or more times. This sample includes further DNA sequences coding for the same CDR3. This rearrangement joins TRBV4-1 to TRBJ2-2; 11 positions agree with TRBD2. Trimming removed 2 bases from V and 2 bases from J; junction bases left unmatched: 4. This CDR3 is 17 amino acids long. Germline CDR1 reads MGHRA; CDR2 reads YSYEKL. The CDR3, as DNA: TGCGCCAGCAGCCAAAGGACTAGCGGGCATAACACCGGGGAGCTGTTTTTT. This gives the protein CASSQRTSGHNTGELFF.

The chain joins TRBV11-2 to TRBJ1-1, with 11 bases identical to TRBD1. V lost 6 bases, J lost 3 bases, and 9 bases stayed unmatched. This CDR3 has 16 amino acids. Germline-derived CDR1 and CDR2 are SGHAT and FQNNGV. This CDR3 reads CASSRPDRGPYTEAFF. Written as DNA, the CDR3 is TGTGCCAGCAGTCGGCCGGACAGGGGGCCTTACACTGAAGCTTTCTTT.

J is TRBJ1-5 and V is TRBV28; D uncertain. Germline CDR1 MDHEN, CDR2 SYDVKM. Trimming left V 5 bases short and J 5 bases short, with 7 bases between. This CDR3 contains 12 residues. CDR3 protein: CASSKAYQPQHF. CDR3 in DNA: TGTGCCAGCAGTAAGGCCTATCAGCCCCAGCATTTT.

V and J are TRBV18 and TRBJ1-2; 8 bases are shared with TRBD1. The germline gives CDR1 KGHSH, CDR2 LQKENI. The J segment lost 2 bases and the V segment lost 4 bases, leaving 3 bases of the junction unmatched. The CDR3 totals 14 residues. As DNA, the CDR3 is TGTGCCAGCTCACTCCGACAGGGGAACTATGGCTACACCTTC. The encoded protein is CASSLRQGNYGYTF.

This clone was recorded a few times. Since a much larger clone is just one base distant, this may be a read error. This chain connects TRBV27 to TRBJ2-7; perhaps TRBD1 as D (6 bases). This CDR3 region has 12 residues. Germline V gives CDR1 MNHEY, CDR2 SMNVEV (reference sequence). The V end was cut by 2 bases, the J end by 8 bases, with 10 bases between. The CDR3 spells CASSLGRGQQYF. CDR3 in DNA: TGTGCCAGCAGTTTAGGCAGGGGCCAGCAGTACTTC.

The chain links TRBV29-1 to TRBJ2-3; perhaps TRBD1 as D (6 bases). V dropped 1 base and J dropped 6 bases, with 14 bases sitting between them. Per the germline V gene, CDR1 is SQVTM and CDR2 is ANQGSEA. The CDR3 runs 14 residues. CDR3 DNA: TGCAGCGTTGAAGTCTTGGGGGCGACCGATACGCAGTATTTT. Its translation is CSVEVLGATDTQYF.

A note on this clone: Given a far larger clone just one base away, this is likely a sequencing read error. Because the CDR3 is missing its conserved closing phenylalanine or tryptophan, this is likely a read error. The chain combines TRBV30 with TRBJ1-2, with a tentative D call TRBD1 (6 bases). This CDR3 region has 14 residues. Trimming took off 1 base at V and 7 bases at J, with 16 bases between the two ends. Per germline, CDR1 GTSNPN and CDR2 SVGIG (reference sequence). In DNA, the CDR3 is TGTGCCTGGAGTGCCCCGGGGGCGCAGGTTGGCTACACCCTC. It codes for CAWSAPGAQVGYTL.

This clone has only one observation. This sequence joins TRBV5-1 and TRBJ2-3; no clear D gene. CDR1 and CDR2 (germline): SGHRS, YFSETQ. This CDR3 spans 15 amino acids. V was trimmed by 0 bases and J by 6 bases, leaving 14 bases between them. CDR3 coding DNA: TGCGCCAGCAGCTTGGAGAACAGAAAGTCGGATACGCAGTATTTT. Encoded protein: CASSLENRKSDTQYF.

The V and J genes are TRBV4-1 and TRBJ2-2; 8 positions match TRBD2. The CDR3 runs to 14 residues. The V gene end was trimmed by 5 bases and the J gene end by 4 bases; junction bases not matched to a gene: 3. The germline gives CDR1 MGHRA, CDR2 YSYEKL. The CDR3 sequence is CASSLAGRTGELFF. The CDR3 DNA reads as TGCGCCAGCAGCTTAGCGGGGCGCACCGGGGAGCTGTTTTTT.

This clone is a singleton in its sample. This rearrangement joins TRBV6-5 to TRBJ1-1, with D possibly matching TRBD1 (6 bases). This CDR3 is 12 amino acids long. Germline V gene sequence: CDR1 MNHEY, CDR2 SVGAGI. Trimming removed 5 bases at V and 7 bases at J, with 11 bases between. In nucleotides, the CDR3 is TGTGCCAGCAGTAGGGGGGCAGATGAAGCTTTCTTT. This encodes CASSRGADEAFF.

This clone came up once. This chain uses TRBV9 with TRBJ1-4; unclear D gene. Deletions cut 4 bases from V and 7 bases from J, with 8 bases between. The CDR3 covers 12 residues. The germline V gene has CDR1 SGDLS and CDR2 YYNGEE. CDR3 in amino acids: CASSKDGEKLFF. The CDR3 DNA sequence: TGTGCCAGCAGCAAAGACGGTGAAAAACTGTTTTTT.

The chain couples TRBV4-2 to TRBJ2-2, with TRBD2 identical over 10 bases. CDR3 size: 16 residues. Germline lookup yields CDR1 LGHNA and CDR2 YNFKEQ. Unmatched junction bases numbered 5, after V lost 2 bases and J lost 5 bases. The CDR3 sequence is CASSQPGLAETGELFF. The CDR3 DNA follows: TGTGCCAGCAGCCAACCAGGACTAGCGGAGACCGGGGAGCTGTTTTTT.

The V call is TRBV15, the J call TRBJ1-5; perhaps TRBD1 as D (5 bases). This CDR3 spans 16 amino acids. The germline V and J ends were trimmed by 0 bases and 7 bases, with 16 bases remaining between them. Germline CDR1 is LNHNV and CDR2 is YYDKDF (reference sequence). The CDR3 DNA follows: TGTGCCACCAGCAGAGATCAGCTCGGGGGAGACCAGCCCCAGCATTTT. It is translated as CATSRDQLGGDQPQHF.